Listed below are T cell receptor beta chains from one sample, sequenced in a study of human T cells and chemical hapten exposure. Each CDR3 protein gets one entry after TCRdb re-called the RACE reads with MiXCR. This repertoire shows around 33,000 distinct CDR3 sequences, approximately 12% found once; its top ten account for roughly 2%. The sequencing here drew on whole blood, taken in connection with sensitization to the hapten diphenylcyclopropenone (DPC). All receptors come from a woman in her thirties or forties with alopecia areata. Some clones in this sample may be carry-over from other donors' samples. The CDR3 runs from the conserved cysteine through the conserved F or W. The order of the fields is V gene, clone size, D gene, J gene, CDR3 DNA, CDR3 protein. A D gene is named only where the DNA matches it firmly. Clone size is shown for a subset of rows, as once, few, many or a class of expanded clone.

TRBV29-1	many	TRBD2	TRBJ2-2	TGCAGCGTTGGGAGCGGGGGCACCGGGGAGCTGTTTTTT	CSVGSGGTGELFF
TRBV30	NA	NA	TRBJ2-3	TGTGCCTGGAGCCCCGGGTCACTCACAGATACGCAGTATTTT	CAWSPGSLTDTQYF
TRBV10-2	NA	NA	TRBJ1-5	TGCGCCAGCAGTGACCGGGGGTCCAATCAGCCCCAGCATTTT	CASSDRGSNQPQHF
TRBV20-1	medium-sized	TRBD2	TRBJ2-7	TGCAGTGCTAGACTAGCGGGAGCTTACGAGCAGTACTTC	CSARLAGAYEQYF
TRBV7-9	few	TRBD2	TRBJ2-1	TGTGCCAGCAGCCAGAGCGGGAGGGACAATGAGCAGTTCTTC	CASSQSGRDNEQFF
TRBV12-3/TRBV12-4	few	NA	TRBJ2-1	TGTGCCAGCAGTTTCCGGCAGCCCCAGTTCTTC	CASSFRQPQFF
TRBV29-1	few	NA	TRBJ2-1	TGCAGCGTTGAAGATAGGAGACAGGTCGTGGAGCAGTTCTTC	CSVEDRRQVVEQFF
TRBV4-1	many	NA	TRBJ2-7	TGCGCCAGCAGCCAAGTAAGGGGGACGTCCTACGAGCAGTACTTC	CASSQVRGTSYEQYF
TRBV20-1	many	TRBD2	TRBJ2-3	TGCAGTGCTCGAGGGACTAGCGGGAACACAGATACGCAGTATTTT	CSARGTSGNTDTQYF
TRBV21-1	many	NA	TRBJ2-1	TGTGCCAGCAGCAAAGAGGGGGACAGGGTTCACTACAATGAGCAGTTCTTC	CASSKEGDRVHYNEQFF
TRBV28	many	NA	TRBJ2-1	TGTGCCAGCCATCCGGGACCCGGCCCGGGCAATGAGCAGTTCTTC	CASHPGPGPGNEQFF
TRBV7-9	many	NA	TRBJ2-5	TGTGCCAGCAGCGGTAACGCCGGGATTATTCAAGAGACCCAGTACTTC	CASSGNAGIIQETQYF
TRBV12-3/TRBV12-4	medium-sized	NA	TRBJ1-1	TGTGCCAGCAGTTTAAGAGTGAACACTGAAGCTTTCTTT	CASSLRVNTEAFF
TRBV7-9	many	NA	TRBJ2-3	TGTGCCAGCAGCGTAAATCCAGGGCGCACAGATACGCAGTATTTT	CASSVNPGRTDTQYF
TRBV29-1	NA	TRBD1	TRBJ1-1	TGCAGCGTTGAAAAGGACAGGGGGCTGTTGAACACTGAAGCTTTCTTT	CSVEKDRGLLNTEAFF
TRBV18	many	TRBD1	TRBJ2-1	TGTGCCAGCTCACCACCCGGGACAGGGTCTTACAATGAGCAGTTCTTC	CASSPPGTGSYNEQFF
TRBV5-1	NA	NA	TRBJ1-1	TGCGCCAGCAGCTTGGGTGCGCGGGGGGCCCTGGGCACTGAAGCTTTCTTT	CASSLGARGALGTEAFF
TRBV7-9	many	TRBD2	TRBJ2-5	TGTGCCAGCAGAAGCGGGAGCGGGCAAGAGACCCAGTACTTC	CASRSGSGQETQYF
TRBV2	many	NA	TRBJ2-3	TGTGCCAGCAGTGAAAGGCTACGAGGTGGGAGCACAGATACGCAGTATTTT	CASSERLRGGSTDTQYF
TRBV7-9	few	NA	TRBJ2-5	TGTGCCAGCAGCTTATGGGGGCCGCAGCAAGAGACCCAGTACTTC	CASSLWGPQQETQYF
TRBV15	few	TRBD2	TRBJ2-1	TGTGCCACTGGGGGGGTTAATGAGCAGTTCTTC	CATGGVNEQFF
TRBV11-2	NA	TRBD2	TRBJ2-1	TGTGCCAGCAGCTTCCAAGCGGGAGTGTCCTACAATGAGCAGTTCTTC	CASSFQAGVSYNEQFF
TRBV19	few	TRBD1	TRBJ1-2	TGTGCCAGTAGTGATACCGGGACAGGGAGTGGCTACACCTTC	CASSDTGTGSGYTF
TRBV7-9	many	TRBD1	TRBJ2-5	TGTGCCAGCAGCCTACGTTCGGGACAGCAAGAGACCCAGTACTTC	CASSLRSGQQETQYF
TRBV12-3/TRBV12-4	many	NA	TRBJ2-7	TGTGCCAGCAGTGGGGACATGTACGAGCAGTACTTC	CASSGDMYEQYF
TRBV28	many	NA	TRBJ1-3	TGTGCCACCATAACAGCTCCCGCTATCTCTGGAAACACCATATATTTT	CATITAPAISGNTIYF
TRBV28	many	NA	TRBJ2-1	TGTGCCAGCAGCCCCGCCATAACCTACAATGAGCAGTTCTTC	CASSPAITYNEQFF
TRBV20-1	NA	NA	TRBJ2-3	TGCAGTGCCCAGAACATTGCCACAGATACGCAGTATTTT	CSAQNIATDTQYF
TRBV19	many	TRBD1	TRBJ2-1	TGTGCCAGTAGTGTCGGACAGGGAACCTACAATGAGCAGTTCTTC	CASSVGQGTYNEQFF
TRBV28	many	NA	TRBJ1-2	TGTGCCAGCAGTTTAGAAGCACAAAACTATGGCTACACCTTC	CASSLEAQNYGYTF
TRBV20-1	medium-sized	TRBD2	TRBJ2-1	TGCAGTGCTAGAGATAGGCGGGGGGGCCAAAGGATTAATTACAATGAGCAGTTCTTC	CSARDRRGGQRINYNEQFF
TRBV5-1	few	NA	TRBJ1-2	TGCGCCAGCAGCTTGGACAGGCCCTATGGCTACACCTTC	CASSLDRPYGYTF
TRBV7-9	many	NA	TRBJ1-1	TGTGCCAGCAGCTTAGCCTGGGATGTTGAAGCTTTCTTT	CASSLAWDVEAFF
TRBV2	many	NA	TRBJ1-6	TGTGCCAGCAGTGTCGACCTCGTGGCCAATTCACCCCTCCACTTT	CASSVDLVANSPLHF
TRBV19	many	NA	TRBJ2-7	TGTGCCAGTAGTCTCCGTCTCGAGGACTACGAGCAGTACTTC	CASSLRLEDYEQYF
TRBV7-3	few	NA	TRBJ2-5	TGTGCCAGCAGCTTAACGGCAGTTCCGGACGTAGAGACCCAGTACTTC	CASSLTAVPDVETQYF
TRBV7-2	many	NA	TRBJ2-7	TGTGCCAGCAGCCCTGAAGGACAGTACGAGCAGTACTTC	CASSPEGQYEQYF